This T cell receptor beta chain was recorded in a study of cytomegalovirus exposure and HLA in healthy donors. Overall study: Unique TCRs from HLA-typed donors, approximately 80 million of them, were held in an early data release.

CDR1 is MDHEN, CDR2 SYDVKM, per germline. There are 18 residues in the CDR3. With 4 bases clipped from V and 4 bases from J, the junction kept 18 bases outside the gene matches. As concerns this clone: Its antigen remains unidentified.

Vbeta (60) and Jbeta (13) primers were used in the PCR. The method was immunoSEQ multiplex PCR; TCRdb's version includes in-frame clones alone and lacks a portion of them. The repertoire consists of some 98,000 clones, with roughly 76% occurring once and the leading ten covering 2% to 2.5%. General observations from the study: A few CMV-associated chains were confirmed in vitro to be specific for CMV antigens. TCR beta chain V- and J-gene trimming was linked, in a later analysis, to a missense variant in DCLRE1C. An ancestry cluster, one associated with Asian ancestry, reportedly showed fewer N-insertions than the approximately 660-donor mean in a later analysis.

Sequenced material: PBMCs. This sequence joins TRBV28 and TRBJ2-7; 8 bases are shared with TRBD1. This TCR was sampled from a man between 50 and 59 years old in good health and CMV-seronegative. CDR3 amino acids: CASSSIYYRDRTDYEQYF. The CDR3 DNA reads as TGTGCCAGCAGTTCCATTTACTACCGGGACAGGACTGATTACGAGCAGTACTTC.